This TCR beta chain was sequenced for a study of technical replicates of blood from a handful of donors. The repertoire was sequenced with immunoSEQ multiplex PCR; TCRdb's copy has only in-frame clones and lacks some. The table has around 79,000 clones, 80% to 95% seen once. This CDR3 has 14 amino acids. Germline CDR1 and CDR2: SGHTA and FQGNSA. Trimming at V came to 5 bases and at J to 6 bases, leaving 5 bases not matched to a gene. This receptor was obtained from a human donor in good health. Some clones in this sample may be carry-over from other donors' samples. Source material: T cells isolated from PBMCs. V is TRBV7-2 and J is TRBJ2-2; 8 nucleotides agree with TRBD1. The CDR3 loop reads CASSADRVAGELFF. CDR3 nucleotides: TGTGCCAGCAGCGCGGACAGGGTTGCCGGGGAGCTGTTTTTT.